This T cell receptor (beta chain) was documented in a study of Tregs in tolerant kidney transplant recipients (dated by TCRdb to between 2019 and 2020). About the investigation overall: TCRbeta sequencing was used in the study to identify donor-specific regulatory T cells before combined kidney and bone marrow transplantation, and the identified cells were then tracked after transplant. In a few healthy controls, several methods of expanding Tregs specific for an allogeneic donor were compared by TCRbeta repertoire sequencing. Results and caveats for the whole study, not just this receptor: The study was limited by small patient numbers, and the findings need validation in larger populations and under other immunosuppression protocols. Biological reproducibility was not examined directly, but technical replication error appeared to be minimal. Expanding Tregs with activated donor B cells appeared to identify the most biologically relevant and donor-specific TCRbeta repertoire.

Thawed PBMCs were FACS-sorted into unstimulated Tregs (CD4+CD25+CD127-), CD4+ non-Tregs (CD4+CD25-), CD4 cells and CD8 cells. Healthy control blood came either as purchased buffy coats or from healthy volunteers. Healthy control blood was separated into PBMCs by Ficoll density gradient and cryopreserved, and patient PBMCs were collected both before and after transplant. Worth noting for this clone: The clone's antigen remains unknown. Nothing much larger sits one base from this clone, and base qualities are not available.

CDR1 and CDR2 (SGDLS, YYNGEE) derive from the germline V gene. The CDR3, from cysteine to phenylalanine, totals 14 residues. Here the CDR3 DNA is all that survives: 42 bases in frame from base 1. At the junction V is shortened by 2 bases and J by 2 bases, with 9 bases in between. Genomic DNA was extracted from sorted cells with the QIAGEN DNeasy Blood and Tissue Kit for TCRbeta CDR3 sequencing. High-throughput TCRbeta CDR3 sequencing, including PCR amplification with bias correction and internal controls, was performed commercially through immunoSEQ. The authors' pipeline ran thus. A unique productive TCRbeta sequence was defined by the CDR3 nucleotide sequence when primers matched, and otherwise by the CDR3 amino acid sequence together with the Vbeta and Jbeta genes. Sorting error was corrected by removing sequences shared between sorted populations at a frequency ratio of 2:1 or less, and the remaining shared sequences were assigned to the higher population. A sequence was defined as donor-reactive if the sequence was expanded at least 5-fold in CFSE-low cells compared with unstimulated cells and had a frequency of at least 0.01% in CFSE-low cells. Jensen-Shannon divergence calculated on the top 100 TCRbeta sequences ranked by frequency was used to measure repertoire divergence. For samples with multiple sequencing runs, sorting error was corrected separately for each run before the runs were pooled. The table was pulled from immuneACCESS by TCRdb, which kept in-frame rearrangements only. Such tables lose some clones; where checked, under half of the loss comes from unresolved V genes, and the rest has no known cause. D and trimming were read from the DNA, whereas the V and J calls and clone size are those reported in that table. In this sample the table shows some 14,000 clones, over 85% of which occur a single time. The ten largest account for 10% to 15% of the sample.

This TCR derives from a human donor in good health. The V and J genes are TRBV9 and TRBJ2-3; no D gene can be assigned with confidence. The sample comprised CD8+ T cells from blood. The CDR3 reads CASSVSVNTDTQYF. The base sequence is TGTGCCAGCAGCGTCTCAGTTAACACAGATACGCAGTATTTT.